This T cell receptor (beta chain) stems from a study of response to subunit inactivated influenza vaccine. Study-wide results and caveats: Researchers suggested that each seasonal influenza vaccination recruits few new T cells.

Each CDR3 protein gets one entry after TCRdb re-called the RT-PCR reads with MiXCR. The sample holds about half a million distinct CDR3 sequences, roughly 23% seen once. The J segment lost 7 bases and the V segment lost 4 bases, leaving 5 bases of the junction unmatched. The CDR3 totals 13 residues. Germline V lookup: CDR1 KGHSH, CDR2 LQKENI. About this clonotype: Its specificity is unknown.

The clonotype was recovered from a man aged 50 to 60 who received an inactivated influenza vaccine. Sequenced material: CD4+ T cells sorted from PBMCs, taken less than 6 days after vaccination. The chain has TRBV18 and TRBJ2-5; 8 bases agree with TRBD1. This chain's CDR3 is CASSQKDRGTQYF. The CDR3 DNA reads as TGTGCCAGCTCACAAAAAGACAGGGGGACCCAGTACTTC.